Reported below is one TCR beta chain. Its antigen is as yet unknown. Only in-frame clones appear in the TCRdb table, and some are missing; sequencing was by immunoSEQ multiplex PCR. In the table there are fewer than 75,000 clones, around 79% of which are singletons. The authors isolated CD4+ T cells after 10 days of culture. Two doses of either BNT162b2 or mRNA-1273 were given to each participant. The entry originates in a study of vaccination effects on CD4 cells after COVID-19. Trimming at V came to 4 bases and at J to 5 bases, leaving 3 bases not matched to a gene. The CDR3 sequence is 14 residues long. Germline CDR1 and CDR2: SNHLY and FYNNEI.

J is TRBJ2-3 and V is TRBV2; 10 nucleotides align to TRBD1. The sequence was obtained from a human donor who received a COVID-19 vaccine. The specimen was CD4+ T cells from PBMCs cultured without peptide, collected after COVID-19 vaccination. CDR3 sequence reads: CASSVDRGEDTQYF. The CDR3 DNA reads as TGTGCCAGCAGTGTGGACAGGGGGGAAGATACGCAGTATTTT.